These 31 T cell receptor beta chains were sequenced from one sample in a study of graft-versus-host responses after intestinal transplantation. Antigens for these TCRs are unknown. Generated by immunoSEQ multiplex PCR, the TCRdb table keeps only in-frame clones and is missing some. The table includes over 120,000 clones, about 90% detected once. The sequencing used unstimulated CD4+ T cells sorted from spleen or lymph node cells, collected before intestinal transplant. These receptors were obtained from a human donor who received an intestinal transplant.

The V call is TRBV19, the J call TRBJ2-7; 16 nucleotides align to TRBD2. There are 16 residues in the CDR3. J gave up 2 bases and V 5 bases, and 3 bases lay outside the gene matches. Germline-derived CDR1 and CDR2 are LNHDA and SQIVND (reference sequence). DNA for the CDR3: TGTGCCAGTAGTTGGGGACTAGCGGGAGGGACCTACGAGCAGTACTTC. Its translation is CASSWGLAGGTYEQYF.

This chain connects TRBV9 to TRBJ2-2; the D gene could be TRBD1 or TRBD2 (5 bases each). Trimming left V 7 bases short and J 2 bases short, with 12 bases between. Germline CDR1 reads SGDLS; CDR2 reads YYNGEE. The CDR3 length is 14 residues. As DNA, the CDR3 is TGTGCCAGCCAACCGGGGCCTAACACCGGGGAGCTGTTTTTT. Translating it yields CASQPGPNTGELFF.

The sample holds one count of this clone. The chain recombines TRBV6-1 with TRBJ1-6, with D possibly TRBD1 on 5 matching bases. Trimming pared 4 bases from V and 10 bases from J, leaving 17 bases between. The germline V gene encodes CDR1 MNHNS and CDR2 SASEGT. The CDR3 covers 15 residues. DNA for the CDR3: TGTGCCAGCAGTGGGGGGGGTTTTACGTGGTCACCCCTCCACTTT. Its translation: CASSGGGFTWSPLHF.

On this clone itself: The same CDR3 arises from other DNA sequences in this sample as well. The chain carries TRBV30 and TRBJ1-2; TRBD1 agrees at 8 bases. J gave up 1 base and V 5 bases, and 0 bases lay outside the gene matches. The CDR3 has 12 amino acids. From germline, CDR1 is GTSNPN and CDR2 SVGIG (reference sequence). CDR3 in amino acids: CAWGQGNYGYTF. The CDR3, as DNA: TGTGCCTGGGGACAGGGTAACTATGGCTACACCTTC. Full variable domain (rest looked up from reference TRBV30 and TRBJ1-2): SQTIHQWPATLVQPVGSPLSLECTVEGTSNPNLYWYRQAAGRGLQLLFYSVGIGQISSEVPQNLSASRPQDRQFILSSKKLLLSDSGFYLCAWGQGNYGYTFGSGTRLTVV.

This clone was observed a handful of times. The chain uses TRBV19 and TRBJ1-2; 12 positions match TRBD1. V was pared by 6 bases and J by 3 bases, with 2 bases of the junction left unmatched. The germline V gene encodes CDR1 LNHDA and CDR2 SQIVND (reference sequence). The length of the CDR3 is 14 residues. The CDR3 reads CASRGTGGDYGYTF. Here the CDR3 DNA reads TGTGCCAGTAGGGGGACAGGGGGCGACTATGGCTACACCTTC.

This chain uses TRBV7-6 with TRBJ2-7; D is ambiguous. Trimming left V 1 base short and J 3 bases short, with 10 bases between. CDR3 length equals 14 residues. Germline CDR1 and CDR2: SGHVS and FNYEAQ. CDR3 sequence (DNA): TGTGCCAGCAGCTTAGGGGCCCGAAACTACGAGCAGTACTTC. Protein sequence: CASSLGARNYEQYF. Based on the CDR3 plus reference TRBV7-6 and TRBJ2-7, the full variable domain is GAGVSQSPRYKVTKRGQDVALRCDPISGHVSLYWYRQALGQGPEFLTYFNYEAQQDKSGLPNDRFSAERPEGSISTLTIQRTEQRDSAMYRCASSLGARNYEQYFGPGTRLTVT.

The genes are TRBV6-1 and TRBJ2-5; 9 bases are shared with TRBD2. CDR3 size: 14 residues. Germline loops: CDR1 MNHNS, CDR2 SASEGT. V dropped 8 bases and J dropped 5; count of bases not matched to a gene: 9. The CDR3 is CASGGLAILETQYF. As DNA, the CDR3 is TGTGCCAGCGGGGGACTAGCAATCTTGGAGACCCAGTACTTC.

The J gene is TRBJ2-6, the V gene TRBV7-2; a weak D match, TRBD2 (5 bases). The CDR3 has 18 residues. Germline CDR1 and CDR2: SGHTA and FQGNSA. V was pared by 8 bases and J by 0 bases, with 20 bases between. The CDR3 loop reads CASATGFRLGSGANVLTF. CDR3 coding DNA: TGTGCCAGCGCCACGGGGTTTCGTTTGGGCTCTGGGGCCAACGTCCTGACTTTC.

This chain connects TRBV18 to TRBJ2-6; D is perhaps TRBD1 (5 bases). Trimming removed 3 bases from V and 2 bases from J, with 8 bases in between. Germline V gene lookup returns CDR1 KGHSH and CDR2 LQKENI. The CDR3 loop spans 15 amino acids. CDR3 coding DNA: TGTGCCAGCTCACCGACAGCCACTGGGGCCAACGTCCTGACTTTC. Protein product: CASSPTATGANVLTF.

This clone has just one count. The chain joins TRBV11-1 to TRBJ2-4; D not resolved. This CDR3 region has 17 residues. Trimming left V 3 bases short and J 0 bases short, with 15 bases between. Looked up from germline, CDR1 is SGHAT and CDR2 is FQDESV (reference sequence). CDR3 residues: CASSLNPVGLAKNIQYF. The CDR3 DNA follows: TGTGCCAGCAGCTTGAACCCGGTGGGGTTAGCCAAAAACATTCAGTACTTC.

The J gene is TRBJ2-5, the V gene TRBV29-1; 9 positions match TRBD2. V lost 3 bases, J lost 1 base, and 6 bases stayed unmatched. Germline CDR1 and CDR2: SQVTM and ANQGSEA. The CDR3 is 15 amino acids. The CDR3 bases are TGCAGCGTTGACGGTGGCGGGAGGGCCCAAGAGACCCAGTACTTC. Translating gives CSVDGGGRAQETQYF.

The V and J genes are TRBV9 and TRBJ2-7, with D possibly TRBD2 on 6 matching bases. CDR3 length: 14 amino acids. The ends were cut back, 1 base at V and 4 bases at J, with 12 bases in the middle. Germline CDR1 SGDLS, CDR2 YYNGEE. The CDR3 spells CASSVQGGPYEQYF. In nucleotides, the CDR3 is TGTGCCAGCAGCGTACAGGGAGGCCCTTACGAGCAGTACTTC.

V gene TRBV29-1 combines with J gene TRBJ2-1; D gene ambiguous. Germline CDR1 and CDR2: SQVTM and ANQGSEA. There are 13 residues in the CDR3. Trimming stripped 4 bases from V and 0 bases from J, with 7 bases between. CDR3: CSVGRSSYNEQFF. The CDR3 DNA sequence: TGCAGCGTTGGCCGGAGCTCCTACAATGAGCAGTTCTTC.

This clone was picked up a small number of times. The chain is built from TRBV5-6 and TRBJ2-7; 11 bases are shared with TRBD2. CDR1 is SGHDT and CDR2 is YYEEEE in the germline V gene. The V and J ends lost 0 bases and 1 base, in that order; junction bases with no gene match: 0. The CDR3 is made up of 15 amino acids. CDR3 loop: CASSLGLAGSYEQYF. CDR3 DNA: TGTGCCAGCAGCTTGGGACTAGCGGGATCCTACGAGCAGTACTTC.

This clone was counted once. V usage is TRBV6-5 and J usage is TRBJ2-5; 8 bases align to TRBD1. V lost 3 bases to trimming and J lost 4 bases; unmatched junction nucleotides: 4. The CDR3 sequence is 14 residues long. Germline V CDR1 and CDR2: MNHEY, SVGAGI. CDR3 region: CASSYGQGRETQYF. Written as DNA, the CDR3 is TGTGCCAGCAGTTATGGACAGGGAAGAGAGACCCAGTACTTC.

This clone was observed once. Here the CDR3 DNA reads TGTGCCAGCAGCGAGACAGGGATATATCCCTACGAGCAGTACTTC. This translates into CASSETGIYPYEQYF. The chain recombines TRBV7-9 with TRBJ2-7; TRBD1 matches 7 bases. After removal of 5 bases from V and 2 bases from J, the junction contained 9 bases not matched to a gene. Per germline, CDR1 SEHNR and CDR2 FQNEAQ (reference sequence). The CDR3 length is 15 residues.

The chain recombines TRBV9 with TRBJ1-4; D is unresolved. Germline CDR1 reads SGDLS; CDR2 reads YYNGEE. Trimming removed 0 bases at V and 0 bases at J, with 3 bases between. The CDR3 runs to 14 residues. CDR3 nucleotide sequence: TGTGCCAGCAGCGTAGGTGCAACTAATGAAAAACTGTTTTTT. Encoded protein: CASSVGATNEKLFF.

This chain connects TRBV10-1 to TRBJ2-5; the D gene is possibly TRBD2 (6 bases). The germline V and J ends were trimmed by 0 bases and 12 bases, with 14 bases remaining between them. CDR1 WNHNN and CDR2 SYGVQD come from the germline V gene (reference sequence). The CDR3 contains 13 residues. CDR3 DNA: TGCGCCAGCAGTGAGTCGACTAGAGCCCTGAAGTACTTC. Protein: CASSESTRALKYF.

The CDR3 spells CASSETAYEQYF. CDR3 nucleotides: TGTGCCAGCAGTGAGACTGCCTACGAGCAGTACTTC. The chain carries TRBV2 and TRBJ2-7; D ambiguous. V was pared by 3 bases and J by 2 bases, with 5 bases between. Germline lookup yields CDR1 SNHLY and CDR2 FYNNEI. This CDR3 region has 12 residues.

The V and J genes are TRBV19 and TRBJ2-1, with a weak D call TRBD1 (6 bases). Deletions cut 3 bases from V and 15 bases from J, with 18 bases between. Looked up from germline, CDR1 is LNHDA and CDR2 is SQIVND (reference sequence). The CDR3 runs 13 residues. The CDR3 DNA follows: TGTGCCAGTAGTATTTCCGCCCAGGGGAAACCGTTCTTC. The encoded protein is CASSISAQGKPFF.

The chain employs TRBV27 and TRBJ1-1; D is undetermined. V dropped 3 bases and J dropped 2 bases, with 7 bases sitting between them. The germline CDR1 and CDR2 sequences are MNHEY and SMNVEV (reference sequence). The CDR3 consists of 13 residues. The DNA of the CDR3 is TGTGCCAGCAGTTTCGGACTTAACACTGAAGCTTTCTTT. It yields the protein CASSFGLNTEAFF.

The chain combines TRBV5-6 with TRBJ1-2, with D maybe TRBD1 (6 bases). Germline CDR1 and CDR2: SGHDT and YYEEEE. V was cut by 4 bases and J by 5 bases, with 15 bases left in between. This CDR3 comprises 14 residues. In DNA form, the CDR3 reads TGTGCCAGCAGCATAGGACAGCCTCTATATGGCTACACCTTC. Its translation is CASSIGQPLYGYTF.

The chain joins TRBV9 to TRBJ2-5; D unclear. CDR1 is SGDLS, CDR2 YYNGEE, per germline. Trimming left V 3 bases short and J 5 bases short, with 20 bases between. There are 16 residues in the CDR3. CDR3 nucleotide sequence: TGTGCCAGCAGCGCAAGGGTAGGAATCACCGGGGAGACCCAGTACTTC. As protein: CASSARVGITGETQYF. The full variable domain, completed using reference TRBV9 and TRBJ2-5, is DSGVTQTPKHLITATGQRVTLRCSPRSGDLSVYWYQQSLDQGLQFLIQYYNGEERAKGNILERFSAQQFPDLHSELNLSSLELGDSALYFCASSARVGITGETQYFGPGTRLLVL.

The chain uses TRBV28 and TRBJ2-7; TRBD2 agrees at 12 bases. Germline V gene lookup returns CDR1 MDHEN and CDR2 SYDVKM. This CDR3 has 15 residues. J lost 2 bases, V lost 4 bases, and 3 bases had no gene match. CDR3: CASSSRTSGTYEQYF. CDR3 in DNA: TGTGCCAGCAGTTCTCGGACTAGCGGGACCTACGAGCAGTACTTC. The complete variable domain, with remaining parts taken from reference TRBV28 and TRBJ2-7, reads DVKVTQSSRYLVKRTGEKVFLECVQDMDHENMFWYRQDPGLGLRLIYFSYDVKMKEKGDIPEGYSVSREKKERFSLILESASTNQTSMYLCASSSRTSGTYEQYFGPGTRLTVT.

This clone showed up just once. The V and J genes are TRBV7-8 and TRBJ2-3; 10 nucleotides align to TRBD2. This CDR3 is 17 amino acids long. Per the germline V gene, CDR1 is SGHVS and CDR2 is FQNEAQ. Trimming removed 4 bases from V and 1 base from J; junction bases left unmatched: 8. The CDR3 region has the DNA TGTGCCAGCAGCTCCCAAGCGGGAGGGCCTCGCACAGATACGCAGTATTTT. Its protein product is CASSSQAGGPRTDTQYF.

This sequence joins TRBV19 and TRBJ1-4; the D is unclear. The CDR3 runs to 14 residues. Germline lookup yields CDR1 LNHDA and CDR2 SQIVND (reference sequence). The V end was cut by 3 bases, the J end by 8 bases, with 13 bases between. The chain's CDR3 is CASSMNQEREKLFF. In nucleotides, the CDR3 is TGTGCCAGTAGTATGAACCAGGAGAGGGAAAAACTGTTTTTT.

The chain joins TRBV5-4 to TRBJ2-5; 10 nucleotides agree with TRBD2. Germline assignment: CDR1 SGHNT and CDR2 YYREEE (reference sequence). This CDR3 is 17 amino acids long. With 2 bases clipped from V and 2 bases from J, the junction kept 9 bases outside the gene matches. The DNA for the CDR3 is TGTGCCAGCAGCTTAAGCGGGAGGGCCCTTCCGCAAGAGACCCAGTACTTC. This codes for CASSLSGRALPQETQYF.

The chain employs TRBV7-6 and TRBJ1-4; TRBD1 is a possible D gene (5 bases). The germline V gene has CDR1 SGHVS and CDR2 FNYEAQ. The CDR3 is 17 residues long. Trimming removed 2 bases from V and 0 bases from J, with 13 bases in between. The CDR3 coding sequence is TGTGCCAGCAGCTTATCCCCCGGGACGGCAACTAATGAAAAACTGTTTTTT. It is translated as CASSLSPGTATNEKLFF.

The chain links TRBV28 to TRBJ1-1, with D possibly being TRBD1 (6 bases). Per the germline V gene, CDR1 is MDHEN and CDR2 is SYDVKM. This CDR3 is built from 13 residues. The V gene lost 8 bases and the J gene lost 2 bases, with 12 bases spanning the gap. CDR3 loop: CASSTGINTEAFF. CDR3 DNA: TGTGCCAGCTCAACAGGGATTAACACTGAAGCTTTCTTT.

This clone was detected only once. At the DNA level, this CDR3 is encoded by other sequences in the same sample as well. The genes are TRBV6-1 and TRBJ1-1, with 8 nucleotides matching TRBD1. The V and J ends lost 7 bases and 5 bases, in that order; junction bases with no gene match: 9. This CDR3 has 14 amino acids. CDR1 is MNHNS, CDR2 SASEGT, per germline. CDR3 residues: CASNAQGARTEAFF. In DNA, the CDR3 is TGTGCCAGCAACGCCCAGGGGGCGAGGACTGAAGCTTTCTTT.

This chain connects TRBV5-1 to TRBJ2-7, with 8 bases lining up with TRBD1. Germline V gene data show CDR1 as SGHRS and CDR2 as YFSETQ. The CDR3 runs 18 residues. V shed 4 bases and J 1 base; nucleotides not matched to a gene: 16. CDR3 protein: CASSLLNGGQGYSYEQYF. In DNA form, the CDR3 reads TGCGCCAGCAGCCTGCTGAATGGTGGACAGGGCTATTCCTACGAGCAGTACTTC.